This TCR beta chain was sequenced during a study of TIL therapy for anti-PD-1-resistant metastatic lung cancer. Study-wide context: Most patients had lung adenocarcinoma; a handful of tumors were EGFR-mutant, two ALK-rearranged; half smoked currently or formerly.

The CDR3 is made up of 16 amino acids. V lost 3 bases and J lost 7; bases outside the gene matches: 13. Germline CDR1 and CDR2: SGHNT and YYREEE (reference sequence). Sample time point: pre-treatment sample, taken before nivolumab and TIL therapy. Most excised metastases sampled were pleural nodules or supraclavicular lymph nodes. The immunoSEQ assay was v3. Survey-level samples got 2 million or so read pairs; deep-level samples got roughly 5-6.5 million. This table comes from immunoSEQ multiplex PCR, and its TCRdb copy is limited to in-frame clones, with some not included. This table holds approximately 97,000 clones, roughly 65% found once.

The origin of this receptor is a person between 30 and 79 years old with non-small cell lung cancer. Sequencing was performed on tumor tissue, taken at baseline. The chain links TRBV5-4 to TRBJ2-4; 7 bases map to TRBD2. The CDR3 DNA follows: TGTGCCAGCAGCTACCTGGGGGGAGCGGGGAAGAACATTCAGTACTTC. This codes for CASSYLGGAGKNIQYF.